Each of the 15 T cell receptor beta chains below was sequenced from the same sample in a study of shared clonotypes between healthy human individuals. The assay was immunoSEQ multiplex PCR, and TCRdb's table has in-frame clones only and misses some. The profile covers millions of clones, with roughly nine tenths appearing a single time and 0.14% taken by the ten largest. The sample taken for sequencing was naive CD4+ T cells sorted from blood. Documented subset: CD45RA+ positively selected. These receptors were taken from a man younger than 30 in good health.

This sequence joins TRBV21-1 and TRBJ1-2; TRBD1, as called in the table, went unchecked against the DNA. TRBV21-1 is classified as a pseudogene. The CDR3 runs 16 residues. The CDR3, as DNA: TGTGCCAGCAGCAAAGCCCTCAGGGAAGTTAACTATGGCTACACCTTC. Its protein is CASSKALREVNYGYTF.

The chain links TRBV5-8 to TRBJ2-2, with unresolved D. The germline CDR1 and CDR2 sequences are SGHTS and YDEGEE. The CDR3 consists of 13 residues. V was shortened by 3 bases and J by 1 base, with 4 bases between the two germline ends. CDR3 sequence reads: CASSWGNTGELFF. The CDR3 nucleotides read TGTGCCAGCAGCTGGGGGAACACCGGGGAGCTGTTTTTT.

The chain carries TRBV6-5 and TRBJ1-2, with unresolved D. The CDR3 runs to 13 residues. Germline assignment: CDR1 MNHEY and CDR2 SVGAGI. V lost 6 bases, J lost 7 bases, and 15 bases lay in between. This CDR3 reads CASSRSGSAGYTF. In DNA, the CDR3 is TGTGCCAGCAGCCGATCGGGGTCGGCTGGCTACACCTTC.

Notes on this clone: In the same sample, other DNA sequences code for this CDR3. The chain uses TRBV5-1 and TRBJ2-6; D uncertain. V lost 5 bases and J lost 4, with 7 bases in between. Germline V gene data show CDR1 as SGHRS and CDR2 as YFSETQ. The CDR3 has 13 residues. CDR3 protein: CASRESGANVLTF. The CDR3 nucleotides read TGCGCCAGCAGGGAGTCCGGGGCCAACGTCCTGACTTTC. Together with reference TRBV5-1 and TRBJ2-6, the CDR3 gives the full variable domain: KAGVTQTPRYLIKTRGQQVTLSCSPISGHRSVSWYQQTPGQGLQFLFEYFSETQRNKGNFPGRFSGRQFSNSRSEMNVSTLELGDSALYLCASRESGANVLTFGAGSRLTVL.

V gene TRBV7-6 combines with J gene TRBJ2-5; TRBD1 is a possible D gene (8 bases). The V end lost 2 bases, the J end lost 4 bases, and 11 bases lay between the germline ends. The CDR3 is 14 amino acids. Germline CDR1 reads SGHVS; CDR2 reads FNYEAQ. The CDR3 loop is CASSLNRGGETQYF. The CDR3 nucleotides read TGTGCCAGCAGCTTAAACAGGGGGGGAGAGACCCAGTACTTC.

This clone was detected only once. DNA of the CDR3: TGTGCCAGCAGCTCGACTATGACGAGGGAGACCCAGTACTTC. It codes for CASSSTMTRETQYF. The gene calls are TRBV5-6 and TRBJ2-5, with D possibly being TRBD2 (5 bases). CDR3 length equals 14 residues. Germline V CDR1 and CDR2: SGHDT, YYEEEE. V was trimmed by 3 bases and J by 5 bases, leaving 14 bases between them.

The chain recombines TRBV6-5 with TRBJ1-6; D remains unclear. This CDR3 region has 12 residues. Germline values: CDR1 MNHEY, CDR2 SVGAGI. V lost 6 bases to trimming and J lost 9 bases, with 9 bases between them. The CDR3 bases are TGTGCCAGCAGCAATGGGCGTTCACCCCTCCACTTT. Its protein is CASSNGRSPLHF.

This chain joins TRBV11-2 and TRBJ2-7; 8 bases line up with TRBD1. The CDR3 consists of 15 residues. Germline trimming cut 3 bases from V and 4 bases from J; bases unmatched to any gene: 8. The germline gives CDR1 SGHAT, CDR2 FQNNGV. In DNA form, the CDR3 reads TGTGCCAGCAGCTTGGTTGGACAGGGTTTATACGAGCAGTACTTC. This codes for CASSLVGQGLYEQYF.

The J gene is TRBJ2-1, the V gene TRBV19, with 7 positions matching TRBD2. The CDR3 extends over 17 amino acids. Germline V gene sequence: CDR1 LNHDA, CDR2 SQIVND (reference sequence). V was pared by 2 bases and J by 3 bases, with 10 bases of the junction left unmatched. CDR3 residues: CASSISRRREGYNEQFF. For the CDR3, the DNA is TGTGCCAGTAGTATATCTAGGAGGAGGGAGGGCTACAATGAGCAGTTCTTC. Supplemented by reference TRBV19 and TRBJ2-1, the full variable domain reads DGGITQSPKYLFRKEGQNVTLSCEQNLNHDAMYWYRQDPGQGLRLIYYSQIVNDFQKGDIAEGYSVSREKKESFPLTVTSAQKNPTAFYLCASSISRRREGYNEQFFGPGTRLTVL.

This clone was recorded a few times. This chain joins TRBV4-1 and TRBJ1-5; no clear D. The germline V and J ends were trimmed by 1 base and 0 bases, with 7 bases remaining between them. Germline loops: CDR1 MGHRA, CDR2 YSYEKL. The CDR3 spans 15 residues. CDR3 bases: TGCGCCAGCAGCCAAGTCCGAGATAGCAATCAGCCCCAGCATTTT. It translates to CASSQVRDSNQPQHF.

Turning to this clone: An end of the junction differs from the germline gene, which may be a read error. The rearrangement uses TRBV2 and TRBJ1-1, with D perhaps TRBD1 (5 bases). The CDR3 sequence is 15 residues long. In germline, CDR1 is SNHLY, CDR2 FYNNEI. DNA for the CDR3: TGTGCCAGCAGGGAAGTGGGGGTCGTAAACACTGAAGCTTTCTTT. Its translation is CASREVGVVNTEAFF.

V gene TRBV18 combines with J gene TRBJ2-7, with 9 bases lining up with TRBD1. The J segment lost 2 bases and the V segment lost 5 bases, leaving 7 bases of the junction unmatched. The germline V gene has CDR1 KGHSH and CDR2 LQKENI. The CDR3 has 15 residues. The CDR3 protein is CASSGTGTGPYEQYF. In DNA form, the CDR3 reads TGTGCCAGCTCAGGCACCGGGACAGGGCCCTACGAGCAGTACTTC.

The gene calls are TRBV2 and TRBJ1-2, with a possible D match to TRBD1 (5 bases). This CDR3 is built from 14 residues. Germline CDR1 SNHLY, CDR2 FYNNEI. Trimming stripped 4 bases from V and 1 base from J, with 10 bases between. CDR3 coding DNA: TGTGCCAGCAGTGCCCCAGGGATTAACTATGGCTACACCTTC. Translation gives CASSAPGINYGYTF.

The V call is TRBV7-9, the J call TRBJ2-2; TRBD2 might be the D (6 bases). From germline, CDR1 is SEHNR and CDR2 FQNEAQ (reference sequence). V dropped 4 bases and J dropped 5 bases, with 11 bases sitting between them. The CDR3 sequence is 14 residues long. DNA of the CDR3: TGTGCCAGCAGCTCCGAGCGGGCGACCGGGGAGCTGTTTTTT. Protein: CASSSERATGELFF.

Worth noting for this clone: Other DNA sequences of this sample code for an identical CDR3. The rearrangement joins TRBV10-1 to TRBJ2-5; a possible D gene is TRBD2 (5 bases). The germline gives CDR1 WNHNN, CDR2 SYGVQD (reference sequence). V lost 0 bases and J lost 1, with 6 bases in between. The CDR3 length is 14 residues. In DNA, the CDR3 is TGCGCCAGCAGTGAGTCCACTAGCCAAGAGACCCAGTACTTC. Translating gives CASSESTSQETQYF.